This entry lists 26 T cell receptor beta chains sequenced from one sample in a study of T cells after yellow fever vaccination. TCRdb passed the 5' RACE reads through MiXCR, listing each CDR3 protein once. The profile shows about 230,000 distinct CDR3 sequences, more than 6.5% of them singletons. The starting material was CD4+ T cells sorted from PBMCs, obtained on the day of the yellow fever booster vaccination. These receptors all stem from a young man who received the YFV17D yellow fever vaccine.

This clonotype was seen more than once but under ten times. This chain uses TRBV4-3 with TRBJ1-1; D may be TRBD1 (5 bases). The V and J ends lost 1 base and 5 bases respectively, with 14 bases between them. The CDR3 contains 15 residues. The germline V gene encodes CDR1 LGHNA and CDR2 YSLEER. CDR3 in DNA: TGCGCCAGCAGCCAAGTAACGGTCGGGGGGACTGAAGCTTTCTTT. This translates into CASSQVTVGGTEAFF.

This clonotype was counted ten times or more. The chain has TRBV5-1 and TRBJ2-7; D possibly corresponds to TRBD2 (6 bases). V was shortened by 4 bases and J by 3 bases, with 17 bases between the two germline ends. CDR1 and CDR2 from the germline V gene are SGHRS and YFSETQ. The CDR3 has 15 amino acids. CDR3 sequence: CASSQGLRGVYEQYF. In nucleotides, the CDR3 is TGCGCCAGCAGCCAGGGACTCCGAGGGGTCTACGAGCAGTACTTC.

This chain connects TRBV14 to TRBJ1-2; no clear D gene. V gave up 3 bases and J gave up 3 bases, with 5 bases separating them. The germline V gene encodes CDR1 SGHDN and CDR2 FVKESK. This CDR3 contains 12 residues. CDR3 sequence: CASSQGHYGYTF. The DNA for the CDR3 is TGTGCCAGCAGCCAGGGCCACTATGGCTACACCTTC.

The chain has TRBV5-4 and TRBJ2-1; D remains unclear. This CDR3 is built from 11 residues. Germline loops: CDR1 SGHNT, CDR2 YYREEE (reference sequence). Trimming shortened V by 3 bases and J by 10 bases, and 8 bases separated the two germline ends. As DNA, the CDR3 is TGTGCCAGCAGCTCCAGACTGGAGCAGTTCTTC. Translated: CASSSRLEQFF.

The rearrangement links TRBV11-2 to TRBJ1-1, with D unclear. The germline V gene has CDR1 SGHAT and CDR2 FQNNGV. V was trimmed by 5 bases and J by 6 bases, leaving 7 bases between them. This CDR3 comprises 11 residues. CDR3 in amino acids: CASSAYAEAFF. The CDR3 bases are TGTGCCAGCAGCGCATACGCTGAAGCTTTCTTT.

V usage is TRBV5-6 and J usage is TRBJ2-3; D is tentatively TRBD1 or TRBD2 (5 bases each). Trimming left V 4 bases short and J 6 bases short, with 15 bases between. The CDR3 has 14 residues. Germline CDR1 reads SGHDT; CDR2 reads YYEEEE. The DNA for the CDR3 is TGTGCCAGCAGCCCGGGGCTCTACTGCGATACGCAGTATTTT. Protein product: CASSPGLYCDTQYF.

This clonotype was observed a few times. The gene calls are TRBV5-5 and TRBJ2-3, with 7 bases aligning to TRBD2. This CDR3 is built from 14 residues. The V gene end was trimmed by 3 bases and the J gene end by 2 bases; junction bases not matched to a gene: 3. In germline, CDR1 is SGHKS, CDR2 YYEKEE (reference sequence). CDR3 residues: CASSSGTNTDTQYF. Here the CDR3 DNA reads TGTGCCAGCAGCTCCGGGACTAACACAGATACGCAGTATTTT.

This chain joins TRBV28 and TRBJ2-3; D perhaps matches TRBD1 (6 bases). Per germline, CDR1 MDHEN and CDR2 SYDVKM. V gave up 3 bases and J gave up 8 bases, with 15 bases separating them. This CDR3 region has 14 residues. This chain's CDR3 is CASSFRPGAATQYF. The DNA of the CDR3 is TGTGCCAGCAGTTTCCGGCCAGGGGCAGCTACGCAGTATTTT.

This chain joins TRBV7-6 and TRBJ1-5, with 8 bases lining up with TRBD1. From germline, CDR1 is SGHVS and CDR2 FNYEAQ. The CDR3 has 12 residues. Trimming removed 8 bases from V and 9 bases from J; junction bases left unmatched: 6. CDR3 bases: TGTGCCAGCCAGGGACAGGAGGGGCCCCAGCATTTT. Translation: CASQGQEGPQHF.

This clonotype was seen ten or more times. CDR3 coding DNA: TGTGCCAGCAGCTCCGACTTCACAGATACGCAGTATTTT. Encoded protein: CASSSDFTDTQYF. The chain joins TRBV7-2 to TRBJ2-3, with D uncertain. The V gene's germline CDR1 is SGHTA and CDR2 FQGNSA. Trimming cost V 4 bases and J 2 bases, with 7 bases left between them. This CDR3 comprises 13 residues.

This clonotype has a handful of counts. The chain is built from TRBV7-9 and TRBJ2-6; maybe TRBD1 (5 bases). Between the trimmed V and J ends, which lost 1 base and 6 bases, there was a span of 13 bases. Looked up from germline, CDR1 is SEHNR and CDR2 is FQNEAQ (reference sequence). The CDR3 contains 16 residues. CDR3 DNA sequence: TGTGCCAGCAGCTTAGGGGGCAGGTCGATGGCCAACGTCCTGACTTTC. Translating it yields CASSLGGRSMANVLTF. The full variable domain, completed using reference TRBV7-9 and TRBJ2-6, is DTGVSQNPRHKITKRGQNVTFRCDPISEHNRLYWYRQTLGQGPEFLTYFQNEAQLEKSRLLSDRFSAERPKGSFSTLEIQRTEQGDSAMYLCASSLGGRSMANVLTFGAGSRLTVL.

In this sample, this clonotype turned up many times. This CDR3 is CASSSGQGIAGELFF. The CDR3 DNA sequence: TGTGCCTCCTCCTCAGGACAGGGTATTGCCGGGGAGCTGTTTTTT. This sequence joins TRBV5-6 and TRBJ2-2; 8 bases agree with TRBD1. V gave up 10 bases and J gave up 6 bases; unmatched junction bases: 14. Germline CDR1 and CDR2: SGHDT and YYEEEE. CDR3 length: 15 amino acids.

Here the CDR3 reads CASSQVGTARTDTQYF. In DNA, the CDR3 is TGTGCCAGCAGCCAAGTTGGGACCGCCAGGACAGATACGCAGTATTTT. The chain combines TRBV3-1 with TRBJ2-3; possibly TRBD1 or TRBD2 for D (5 bases each). The CDR3 runs 16 residues. Trimming stripped 1 base from V and 3 bases from J, with 14 bases between. CDR1 is LGHDT and CDR2 is YNNKEL in the germline V gene (reference sequence).

The chain recombines TRBV7-9 with TRBJ1-2; D is ambiguous. CDR1 is SEHNR, CDR2 FQNEAQ, per germline (reference sequence). This CDR3 contains 13 residues. The V end lost 3 bases, the J end lost 1 base, and 6 bases lay between the germline ends. The CDR3 nucleotides are TGTGCCAGCAGCTTCAGTGATAACTATGGCTACACCTTC. Translated, it gives CASSFSDNYGYTF.

The chain employs TRBV28 and TRBJ2-5, with 9 bases that match TRBD2. Trimming cost V 6 bases and J 4 bases; bases outside gene matches: 9. The CDR3 has 15 amino acids. The germline gives CDR1 MDHEN, CDR2 SYDVKM. The CDR3 coding sequence is TGTGCCAGCAGCCCTCAAGGGACTAGCCGAGAGACCCAGTACTTC. Its protein product is CASSPQGTSRETQYF. Supplemented by reference TRBV28 and TRBJ2-5, the full variable domain reads DVKVTQSSRYLVKRTGEKVFLECVQDMDHENMFWYRQDPGLGLRLIYFSYDVKMKEKGDIPEGYSVSREKKERFSLILESASTNQTSMYLCASSPQGTSRETQYFGPGTRLLVL.

The V gene is TRBV7-2, the J gene TRBJ2-1; 10 bases agree with TRBD1. This CDR3 is 15 amino acids long. The V gene's germline CDR1 is SGHTA and CDR2 FQGNSA. J was trimmed by 3 bases and V by 4 bases; bases with no gene match: 3. The CDR3 spells CASSWGQGNYNEQFF. In DNA form, the CDR3 reads TGTGCCAGCAGCTGGGGACAGGGGAACTACAATGAGCAGTTCTTC. Variable domain in full (rest from reference TRBV7-2 and TRBJ2-1): GAGVSQSPSNKVTEKGKDVELRCDPISGHTALYWYRQSLGQGLEFLIYFQGNSAPDKSGLPSDRFSAERTGGSVSTLTIQRTQQEDSAVYLCASSWGQGNYNEQFFGPGTRLTVL.

There are a few counts of this clonotype. The rearrangement joins TRBV7-2 to TRBJ2-7; D possibly corresponds to TRBD2 (6 bases). There are 14 residues in the CDR3. The germline gives CDR1 SGHTA, CDR2 FQGNSA. Trimming pared 6 bases from V and 6 bases from J, leaving 18 bases between. The CDR3 loop reads CASSRGGPSREQYF. The DNA of the CDR3 is TGTGCCAGCAGTAGAGGAGGGCCCTCACGCGAGCAGTACTTC. Using reference TRBV7-2 and TRBJ2-7 for the parts outside the CDR3, the full variable domain is GAGVSQSPSNKVTEKGKDVELRCDPISGHTALYWYRQSLGQGLEFLIYFQGNSAPDKSGLPSDRFSAERTGGSVSTLTIQRTQQEDSAVYLCASSRGGPSREQYFGPGTRLTVT.

This clonotype has just a few counts. The chain joins TRBV20-1 to TRBJ1-2; D is uncertain. Looked up from germline, CDR1 is DFQATT and CDR2 is SNEGSKA (reference sequence). The CDR3 is made up of 12 amino acids. Trimming removed 4 bases at V and 7 bases at J, with 13 bases between. The CDR3 region is CSATSGVGGYTF. CDR3 bases: TGCAGTGCTACGTCTGGTGTTGGTGGCTACACCTTC.

CDR3 residues: CASSLYRGRDTEAFF. The CDR3 DNA reads TGTGCCAGCAGCCTCTACAGGGGGAGGGACACTGAAGCTTTCTTT. The J gene is TRBJ1-1, the V gene TRBV7-2; 8 nucleotides agree with TRBD1. CDR3 length equals 15 residues. Per the germline V gene, CDR1 is SGHTA and CDR2 is FQGNSA. Unmatched junction bases numbered 8, after V lost 5 bases and J lost 3 bases.

Many counts were recorded for this clonotype. The chain is built from TRBV11-2 and TRBJ2-1, with D unresolved. There are 13 residues in the CDR3. Trimming took 1 base from V and 4 from J, leaving 5 bases between them. Germline V gene data show CDR1 as SGHAT and CDR2 as FQNNGV. The CDR3 DNA is TGTGCCAGCAGCTTAGCCACATACAATGAGCAGTTCTTC. This sequence encodes CASSLATYNEQFF.

This clonotype was detected a few times. The chain couples TRBV12-3 or TRBV12-4 to TRBJ2-4, with a tentative D call TRBD2 (6 bases). The length of the CDR3 is 15 residues. Trimming stripped 2 bases from V and 4 bases from J, with 12 bases between. The CDR3 reads CASSLTAGLKNIQYF. For the CDR3, the DNA is TGTGCCAGCAGTTTAACAGCGGGCCTGAAAAACATTCAGTACTTC.

This clonotype occurred many times. The gene calls are TRBV20-1 and TRBJ2-3; 7 nucleotides agree with TRBD1. Germline V gives CDR1 DFQATT, CDR2 SNEGSKA (reference sequence). V trimming: 6 bases; J trimming: 0 bases; junction bases outside the gene matches: 3. The CDR3 sequence is 13 residues long. CDR3 in amino acids: CSAGGQSTDTQYF. The CDR3, as DNA: TGCAGTGCAGGGGGACAGAGCACAGATACGCAGTATTTT.

This clonotype was found many times. The rearrangement uses TRBV9 and TRBJ2-1; unclear D gene. The CDR3 length is 14 residues. Trimming took off 2 bases at V and 0 bases at J, with 6 bases between the two ends. Germline V gives CDR1 SGDLS, CDR2 YYNGEE. The CDR3 region is CASSVDSSYNEQFF. In DNA, the CDR3 is TGTGCCAGCAGCGTGGATAGCTCCTACAATGAGCAGTTCTTC.

This clonotype has at least ten counts. This chain uses TRBV5-6 with TRBJ2-1; no reliable D call. The germline V and J ends were trimmed by 0 bases and 12 bases, with 13 bases remaining between them. The germline CDR1 and CDR2 sequences are SGHDT and YYEEEE. The CDR3 extends over 13 amino acids. The chain's CDR3 is CASSLASSRGQFF. The CDR3 DNA follows: TGTGCCAGCAGCTTGGCATCCTCACGCGGGCAGTTCTTC.

Turning to this clonotype: One end of the junction is discordant with germline, which a read error may explain. The chain employs TRBV12-3 or TRBV12-4 and TRBJ2-2, with D maybe TRBD1 (5 bases). CDR3 length equals 16 residues. The CDR3 loop reads CASRPADSQNTGELFF. DNA for the CDR3: TGTGCCAGCAGACCTGCTGACAGCCAAAACACCGGAGAGCTGTTTTTT.

Ten or more counts support this clonotype. The chain couples TRBV5-6 to TRBJ2-1, with 8 bases matching TRBD2. With 0 bases clipped from V and 7 bases from J, the junction kept 3 bases outside the gene matches. This CDR3 comprises 14 residues. Germline CDR1 and CDR2: SGHDT and YYEEEE. This chain's CDR3 is CASSLVAGYNEQFF. In DNA, the CDR3 is TGTGCCAGCAGCTTGGTAGCGGGGTATAATGAGCAGTTCTTC.